This T cell receptor (beta chain) is from a study of Graves' ophthalmopathy and Graves' hyperthyroidism. Study conclusions and caveats: Forecasting of ophthalmopathy progression by the model achieved approximately 70% sensitivity and less than 80% specificity.

Germline-derived CDR1 and CDR2 are MDHEN and SYDVKM. The V end was cut by 2 bases, the J end by 3 bases, with 14 bases between. This CDR3 spans 15 amino acids. With a duration under 3 months, ophthalmopathy in the donors showed moderate-to-severe activity, CAS ≥3 and NOSPECS ≥4. None of the included patients had other autoimmune diseases, uncontrolled infections, pregnancy or lactation, as these led to exclusion. The TCR beta CDR3 regions underwent amplification from RNA transcripts. HTBI-primed first-round RT-PCR preceded second-round multiplex PCR. MiXCR, applied by TCRdb to the multiplex PCR reads, yields one record per CDR3 protein. The sample consists of 150,000 to 200,000 distinct CDR3 sequences, 30% to 45% of them appearing once. This clonotype was recorded many times. Its antigen is still unknown.

Sequenced sample: peripheral blood. The sequence came from a woman aged 40 to 50 with Graves' ophthalmopathy. This chain links TRBV28 with TRBJ2-7; TRBD1 or TRBD2 may be the D gene (6 bases each). CDR3 coding DNA: TGTGCCAGCAGTTTAGGAGGGGGTGGAGGCTACGAGCAGTACTTC. This sequence encodes CASSLGGGGGYEQYF.